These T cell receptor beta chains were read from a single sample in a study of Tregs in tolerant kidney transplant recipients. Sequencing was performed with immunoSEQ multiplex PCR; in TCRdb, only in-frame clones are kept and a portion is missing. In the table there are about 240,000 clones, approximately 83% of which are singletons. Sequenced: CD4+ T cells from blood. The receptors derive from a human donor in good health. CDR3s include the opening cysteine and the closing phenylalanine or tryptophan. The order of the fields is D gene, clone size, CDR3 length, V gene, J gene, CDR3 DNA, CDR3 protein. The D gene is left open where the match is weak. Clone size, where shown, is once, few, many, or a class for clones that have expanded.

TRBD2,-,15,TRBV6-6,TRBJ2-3,TGTGCCAGCAGTTCACTAGCGGGAGGCTCAGATACGCAGTATTTT,CASSSLAGGSDTQYF
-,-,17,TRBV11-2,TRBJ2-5,TGTGCCAGCAGCTTCGGCGTTTTTTCACTGGCTTCTGGTGAGCAGTACTTC,CASSFGVFSLASGEQYF
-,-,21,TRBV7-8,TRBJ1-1,TGTGCCAGCAGCGCCGAGTGGGTCGGCGGTTCGTCAGGGGTTTGGTACACTGAAGCTTTCTTT,CASSAEWVGGSSGVWYTEAFF
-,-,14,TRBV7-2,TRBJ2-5,TGTGCCAGCAGCTTAGCAGGTATCCAAGAGACCCAGTACTTC,CASSLAGIQETQYF
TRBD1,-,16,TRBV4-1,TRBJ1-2,TGCGCCAGCAGCCGCGAAGTAACAGGGGCGAACTATGGCTACACCTTC,CASSREVTGANYGYTF
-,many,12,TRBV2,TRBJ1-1,TGTGCCAGCAGTGACGCTAGGGGCGAAGCTTTCTTT,CASSDARGEAFF
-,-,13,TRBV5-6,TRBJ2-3,TGTGCCAGCAGCTTGGTTGGCACAGATACGCAGTATTTT,CASSLVGTDTQYF
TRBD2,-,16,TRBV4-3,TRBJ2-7,TGCGCCAGCAGCCCACGACTAGCGGGAGAATCCTACGAGCAGTACTTC,CASSPRLAGESYEQYF
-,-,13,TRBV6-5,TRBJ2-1,TGTGCCAGCAGTGAAGCGAACTACAATGAGCAGTTCTTC,CASSEANYNEQFF
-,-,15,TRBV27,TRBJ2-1,TGTGCCAGCAGTTTTTCGGGAGTGAGCTACAATGAGCAGTTCTTC,CASSFSGVSYNEQFF
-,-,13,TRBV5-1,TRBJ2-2,TGCGCCAGCAGCTTGCAAGGGACCGGGGAGCTGTTTTTT,CASSLQGTGELFF